This T cell receptor (beta chain) stems from a study of blood T cell repertoires in COVID-19. The overall study: Whether acute or convalescent, the COVID-19 samples came from the United States, Italy and Spain. Sources were T cells, B-cell-depleted T cells, or PBMCs; the material itself was cDNA or gDNA.

Authors' data handling: Using reference gene primer amplification, nucleated cell counts were estimated. Assay: immunoSEQ multiplex PCR; the TCRdb copy retains only in-frame clones and omits some. Clonal size and the V and J genes are those of that table, whereas D and trimming came from the DNA. Here the sample spans some 150,000 clones, approximately 84% being singletons. Per germline, CDR1 LNHNV and CDR2 YYDKDF (reference sequence). The CDR3 has 12 amino acids. Trimming left V 5 bases short and J 9 bases short, with 11 bases between. This TCR was recovered from a human donor in a cohort sampled during active COVID-19. The chain carries TRBV15 and TRBJ2-1; D is unclear. The sample was peripheral blood. The CDR3 here is CATSARVSEQFF. The CDR3 coding sequence is TGTGCCACCAGCGCCCGGGTCAGTGAGCAGTTCTTC.